The present T cell receptor beta chain was sequenced within a study of cytomegalovirus exposure and HLA in healthy donors. PCR primers comprised 60 Vbeta and 13 Jbeta primers. TCRdb keeps only in-frame clones here, not all; method: immunoSEQ multiplex PCR. The sample lists 200,000 to 250,000 clones, around three quarters occurring once. Remarks on this clone: Its antigen is still unknown.

Study-wide results and limits: Investigators reported about 160 TCR beta chains as tied to cytomegalovirus. Evidence from a later analysis indicated that most CMV-associated TCR beta chains looked HLA-restricted. A link between a missense DCLRE1C variant and TCR beta V- and J-gene trimming emerged from a later analysis.

The sample was PBMCs. This receptor was obtained from a man in his forties or fifties in good health and CMV-seronegative.

CDR3 amino acids: CASSRDTREAFF. CDR3 nucleotide sequence: TGTGCCAGCAGCCGGGACACAAGAGAAGCTTTCTTT. The V call is TRBV14, the J call TRBJ1-1, with D perhaps matching TRBD1 (6 bases). CDR3 size: 12 residues. V was trimmed by 4 bases and J by 8 bases, leaving 11 bases between them. Germline V gene lookup returns CDR1 SGHDN and CDR2 FVKESK.